This T cell receptor (beta chain) was found in a study of CD8 T cells in ankylosing spondylitis. General study points: In the blood and synovial fluid of reactive arthritis, some motif variants had been previously reported. Researchers reportedly found disease-linked clones significantly enriched in matched ankylosing spondylitis synovial fluid. A TCR beta motif of under 10 highly homologous variants appeared characteristic of ankylosing spondylitis blood. Disease-linked clones were found to be CD8+ and relatively rare in peripheral blood.

TCRdb used MiXCR to reprocess the 5' RACE reads, holding one entry per CDR3 protein. The table has almost 400,000 distinct CDR3 sequences, around 24% seen once. Of note for this clonotype: The antigen remains undetermined.

This CDR3 is built from 15 residues. V was pared by 3 bases and J by 2 bases, with 14 bases between. The germline V gene has CDR1 MDHEN and CDR2 SYDVKM. This clonotype originated in a male donor with ankylosing spondylitis. The genes are TRBV28 and TRBJ2-7; unclear D gene. Sequenced input: blood, either unsorted or a sorted T cell fraction (not recorded which). DNA for the CDR3: TGTGCCAGCAGTTTGGGCAGGAGAATAACCTACGAGCAGTACTTC. Its translation: CASSLGRRITYEQYF.